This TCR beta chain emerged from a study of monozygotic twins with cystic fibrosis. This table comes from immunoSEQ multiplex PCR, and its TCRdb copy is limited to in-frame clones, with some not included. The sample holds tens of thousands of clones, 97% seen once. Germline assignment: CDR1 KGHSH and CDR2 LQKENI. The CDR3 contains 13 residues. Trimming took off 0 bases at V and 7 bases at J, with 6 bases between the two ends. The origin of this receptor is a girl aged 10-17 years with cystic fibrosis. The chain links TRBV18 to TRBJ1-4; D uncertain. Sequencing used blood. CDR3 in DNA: TGTGCCAGCTCACCACCCTCGAGTGAAAAACTGTTTTTT. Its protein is CASSPPSSEKLFF.